The entry that follows covers one TCR beta chain sequence. Its ends do not fully match the called genes, so a read error is possible. CDR1 is DFQATT and CDR2 is SNEGSKA in the germline V gene (reference sequence). The CDR3 covers 13 residues. Amplified regions were TCR beta CDR3 sequences from RNA transcripts. RT-PCR in the first round (using the HTBI primer set) targeted the TCR CDR3. TCRdb reprocessed the multiplex PCR reads via MiXCR and lists one record per CDR3 protein. The sample has 40,000 to 55,000 distinct CDR3 sequences; approximately 49% are singletons. These data belong to a study of T cells in Graves' hyperthyroidism and ophthalmopathy.

The origin of this receptor is a woman aged 50 to 60 with Graves' hyperthyroidism. Sequencing was done on a sample of peripheral blood or thyroid tissue (not recorded which). V is TRBV20-1 and J is TRBJ2-7; possibly TRBD2 for D (6 bases). The CDR3 coding sequence is TGCAGTGCTAGGGACGGCAAGGACTACGGGCAGTACTTC. Protein product: CSARDGKDYGQYF.